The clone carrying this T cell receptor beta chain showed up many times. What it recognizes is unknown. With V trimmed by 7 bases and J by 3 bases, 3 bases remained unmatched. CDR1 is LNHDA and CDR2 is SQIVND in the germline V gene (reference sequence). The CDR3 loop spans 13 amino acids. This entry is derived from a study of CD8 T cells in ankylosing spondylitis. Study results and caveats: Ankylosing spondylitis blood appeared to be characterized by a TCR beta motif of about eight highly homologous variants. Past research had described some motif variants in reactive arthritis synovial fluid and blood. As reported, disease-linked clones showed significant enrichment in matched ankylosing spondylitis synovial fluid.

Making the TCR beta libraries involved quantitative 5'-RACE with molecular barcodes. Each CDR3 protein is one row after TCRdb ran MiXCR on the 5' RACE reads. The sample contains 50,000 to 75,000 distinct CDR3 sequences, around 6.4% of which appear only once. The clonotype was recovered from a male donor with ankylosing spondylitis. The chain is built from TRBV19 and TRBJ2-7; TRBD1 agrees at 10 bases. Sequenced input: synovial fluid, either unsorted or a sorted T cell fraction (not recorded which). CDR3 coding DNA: TGTGCCAGTAAGGACAGGGGGAGCTACGAGCAGTACTTC. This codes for CASKDRGSYEQYF.